Presented here are 28 T cell receptor beta chains from one specimen sequenced in a study of response to subunit inactivated influenza vaccine. TCRdb re-derived calls from the RT-PCR reads in MiXCR, one entry per CDR3 protein. This sample carries hundreds of thousands of distinct CDR3 sequences, approximately 24% of them seen once, and the ten largest clones take around 1.8%. The source was CD4+ T cells sorted from PBMCs, collected around 5 days after vaccination. The receptors were sampled from a man between 50 and 59 years old who received an inactivated influenza vaccine.

This clonotype turned up a few times. The rearrangement links TRBV29-1 to TRBJ2-7; 9 nucleotides align to TRBD2. V lost 6 bases and J lost 6; bases outside the gene matches: 15. The CDR3 consists of 15 residues. Germline CDR1 SQVTM, CDR2 ANQGSEA. The CDR3 region has the DNA TGCAGCGTGGGAAGCAGACTAGCGGAGGGAGGCGAGCAGTACTTC. Protein product: CSVGSRLAEGGEQYF.

The chain carries TRBV3-1 and TRBJ2-1; possible D gene TRBD2, 6 bases. The V end was cut by 0 bases, the J end by 7 bases, with 16 bases between. The CDR3 has 16 amino acids. Per the germline V gene, CDR1 is LGHDT and CDR2 is YNNKEL (reference sequence). The CDR3 bases are TGTGCCAGCAGCCAAGAGCTAGCGAGCCGGGTAAATGAGCAGTTCTTC. It is translated as CASSQELASRVNEQFF.

The chain couples TRBV20-1 to TRBJ1-1; D unclear. CDR1 and CDR2 (germline): DFQATT, SNEGSKA (reference sequence). The CDR3 consists of 14 residues. The germline V and J ends were trimmed by 4 bases and 1 base, with 13 bases remaining between them. The CDR3 loop reads CSATIRPTNTEAFF. The CDR3 nucleotides are TGCAGTGCTACAATCCGGCCGACGAACACTGAAGCTTTCTTT.

The rearrangement links TRBV27 to TRBJ2-1, with 9 bases aligning to TRBD2. This CDR3 region has 17 residues. The germline V gene encodes CDR1 MNHEY and CDR2 SMNVEV (reference sequence). J gave up 6 bases and V 5 bases, and 14 bases lay outside the gene matches. The CDR3 region is CASSPATGLAGFNEQFF. The CDR3 DNA reads TGTGCCAGCAGTCCCGCGACTGGGCTAGCGGGGTTCAATGAGCAGTTCTTC.

This clonotype was seen a few times. This chain connects TRBV7-8 to TRBJ2-3; the D call may be TRBD1 or TRBD2 (5 bases each). This CDR3 has 16 residues. V shed 1 base and J shed 5 bases, with 16 bases lying between them. Germline-derived CDR1 and CDR2 are SGHVS and FQNEAQ. The CDR3 DNA follows: TGTGCCAGCAGCTTAGGCAACCGGGACCCAGGAGATACGCAGTATTTT. Its translation is CASSLGNRDPGDTQYF.

The J gene is TRBJ2-5, the V gene TRBV28; D not certain. V dropped 6 bases and J dropped 3 bases, with 11 bases sitting between them. From germline, CDR1 is MDHEN and CDR2 SYDVKM. This CDR3 region has 13 residues. The CDR3 bases are TGTGCCAGCAGAAAACCGGCGAAAGAGACCCAGTACTTC. It yields the protein CASRKPAKETQYF. The variable domain in full, with the rest retrieved from reference TRBV28 and TRBJ2-5, is DVKVTQSSRYLVKRTGEKVFLECVQDMDHENMFWYRQDPGLGLRLIYFSYDVKMKEKGDIPEGYSVSREKKERFSLILESASTNQTSMYLCASRKPAKETQYFGPGTRLLVL.

V is TRBV4-2 and J is TRBJ2-7; D not certain. Germline CDR1 reads LGHNA; CDR2 reads YNFKEQ. The CDR3 length is 16 residues. The V end lost 4 bases, the J end lost 0 bases, and 16 bases lay between the germline ends. CDR3 in DNA: TGTGCCAGCAGCCCAGCCGGGCCCCCGAGCTCCTACGAGCAGTACTTC. Encoded protein: CASSPAGPPSSYEQYF.

This clonotype appeared many times. The rearrangement joins TRBV11-2 to TRBJ2-7; D is undetermined. The CDR3 has 11 amino acids. Per the germline V gene, CDR1 is SGHAT and CDR2 is FQNNGV. The V end lost 5 bases, the J end lost 5 bases, and 7 bases lay between the germline ends. As DNA, the CDR3 is TGTGCCAGCAGCGACTTTGACGAGCAGTACTTC. It is translated as CASSDFDEQYF.

This clonotype was detected many times. The chain is built from TRBV12-3 or TRBV12-4 and TRBJ1-5; 10 bases agree with TRBD1. V lost 5 bases and J lost 2; bases outside the gene matches: 0. The CDR3 covers 14 residues. CDR3 loop: CASSGTGGNQPQHF. In nucleotides, the CDR3 is TGTGCCAGCAGTGGGACAGGGGGCAATCAGCCCCAGCATTTT.

This clonotype was seen a few times. The chain has TRBV9 and TRBJ1-6; D is uncertain. CDR3 length: 17 residues. The germline CDR1 and CDR2 sequences are SGDLS and YYNGEE. Trimming removed 0 bases from V and 1 base from J, with 11 bases in between. The CDR3 DNA sequence: TGTGCCAGCAGCGTAGGGGAGGTGCGATCCTATAATTCACCCCTCCACTTT. Protein: CASSVGEVRSYNSPLHF.

This clonotype was seen at least ten times. CDR3 protein: CASSLGSGPNTGELFF. The CDR3 nucleotides read TGCGCCAGCAGCTTGGGGTCAGGGCCGAACACCGGGGAGCTGTTTTTT. This chain connects TRBV5-1 to TRBJ2-2, with TRBD1 as a possible D gene (5 bases). Per germline, CDR1 SGHRS and CDR2 YFSETQ. Between the trimmed V and J ends, which lost 0 bases and 0 bases, there was a span of 9 bases. CDR3 length equals 16 residues.

CDR3 DNA: TGTGCCAGCAGTGGCAGCACAAACACCGGGGAGCTGTTTTTT. This translates into CASSGSTNTGELFF. This chain joins TRBV28 and TRBJ2-2; no clear D gene. CDR3 length equals 14 residues. From germline, CDR1 is MDHEN and CDR2 SYDVKM. The ends were cut back, 5 bases at V and 2 bases at J, with 9 bases in the middle.

This clonotype was observed at least ten times. The chain uses TRBV12-3 or TRBV12-4 and TRBJ2-4, with D uncertain. Trimming cost V 3 bases and J 3 bases, with 6 bases left between them. CDR3 length equals 13 residues. CDR3 protein: CASSFFDKNIQYF. The CDR3 DNA sequence: TGTGCCAGCAGTTTTTTTGACAAAAACATTCAGTACTTC.

The sample holds many counts of this clonotype. V usage is TRBV13 and J usage is TRBJ2-7, with TRBD2 matching 9 bases. From germline, CDR1 is PRHDT and CDR2 FYEKMQ (reference sequence). The CDR3 has 15 residues. V lost 5 bases to trimming and J lost 6 bases; unmatched junction nucleotides: 11. In nucleotides, the CDR3 is TGTGCCAGCAGCCCCCGGATAGCGGGAGTTTCCGAGCAGTACTTC. Amino acid sequence: CASSPRIAGVSEQYF.

This clonotype was found once. The CDR3 protein is CATSDSDYEQYF. Here the CDR3 DNA reads TGTGCCACCAGTGATTCTGACTACGAGCAGTACTTC. This chain connects TRBV24-1 to TRBJ2-7, with D uncertain. There are 12 residues in the CDR3. Trimming stripped 2 bases from V and 3 bases from J, with 4 bases between. The V gene's germline CDR1 is KGHDR and CDR2 SFDVKD.

The chain employs TRBV20-1 and TRBJ2-2; 8 bases line up with TRBD1. The germline V gene encodes CDR1 DFQATT and CDR2 SNEGSKA (reference sequence). The CDR3 runs to 14 residues. After removal of 5 bases from V and 3 bases from J, the junction contained 5 bases not matched to a gene. DNA of the CDR3: TGCAGTGCTGCAGGGGGCGCGCACACCGGGGAGCTGTTTTTT. Translation: CSAAGGAHTGELFF.

The chain links TRBV5-4 to TRBJ2-3, with 8 positions matching TRBD2. Germline trimming cut 4 bases from V and 2 bases from J; bases unmatched to any gene: 9. This CDR3 has 16 residues. Germline V lookup: CDR1 SGHNT, CDR2 YYREEE (reference sequence). The CDR3 is CASSLGRGSHTDTQYF. The CDR3 bases are TGTGCCAGCAGCCTCGGGAGGGGATCCCACACAGATACGCAGTATTTT.

This clonotype was seen just once. The genes are TRBV4-2 and TRBJ1-1; no firm D call. The V gene lost 4 bases and the J gene lost 4 bases, with 10 bases spanning the gap. Per germline, CDR1 LGHNA and CDR2 YNFKEQ. CDR3 length: 13 amino acids. CDR3 loop: CASSRPSITEAFF. The CDR3, as DNA: TGTGCCAGCAGCCGCCCCAGCATCACTGAAGCTTTCTTT.

CDR3 sequence: CASRAGTANTGELFF. CDR3 DNA sequence: TGTGCCAGTAGAGCCGGGACAGCGAACACCGGGGAGCTGTTTTTT. The chain carries TRBV19 and TRBJ2-2, with 7 bases lining up with TRBD1. From germline, CDR1 is LNHDA and CDR2 SQIVND (reference sequence). The CDR3 length is 15 residues. The J segment lost 0 bases and the V segment lost 6 bases, leaving 4 bases of the junction unmatched.

The chain is built from TRBV5-1 and TRBJ2-5; 7 nucleotides match TRBD2. This CDR3 is 14 amino acids long. In germline, CDR1 is SGHRS, CDR2 YFSETQ. The V segment lost 0 bases and the J segment 5 bases; nucleotides outside the gene matches: 4. The CDR3 DNA sequence: TGCGCCAGCAGCTTGGTTGATAGCGGGGAGACCCAGTACTTC. This gives the protein CASSLVDSGETQYF.

The chain has TRBV12-3 or TRBV12-4 and TRBJ1-3; the D gene is possibly TRBD1 (6 bases). The CDR3 has 14 residues. The V and J ends lost 5 bases and 4 bases respectively, with 12 bases between them. CDR3 residues: CASSPDGGGNTIYF. CDR3 DNA: TGTGCCAGCAGTCCCGACGGGGGCGGAAACACCATATATTTT.

The chain uses TRBV19 and TRBJ1-5; TRBD1 might be the D (5 bases). CDR1 and CDR2 (germline): LNHDA, SQIVND (reference sequence). V was shortened by 6 bases and J by 0 bases, with 15 bases between the two germline ends. CDR3 length: 16 amino acids. CDR3 in DNA: TGTGCCAGTAGCCAAATGGGGGTGTATAGCAATCAGCCCCAGCATTTT. Amino acids: CASSQMGVYSNQPQHF. Full variable domain (rest looked up from reference TRBV19 and TRBJ1-5): DGGITQSPKYLFRKEGQNVTLSCEQNLNHDAMYWYRQDPGQGLRLIYYSQIVNDFQKGDIAEGYSVSREKKESFPLTVTSAQKNPTAFYLCASSQMGVYSNQPQHFGDGTRLSIL.

The rearrangement links TRBV5-5 to TRBJ2-3, with 8 bases matching TRBD2. This CDR3 contains 15 residues. V lost 3 bases and J lost 6; bases outside the gene matches: 9. Germline V lookup: CDR1 SGHKS, CDR2 YYEKEE (reference sequence). In DNA, the CDR3 is TGTGCCAGCAGCTCTGGCGGGGGGAACTTGGATACGCAGTATTTT. It encodes CASSSGGGNLDTQYF.

This clonotype was seen only a few times. The CDR3 DNA reads TGCAGTGCTAGTATCGGACAGTTCTATGGCTACACCTTC. As protein: CSASIGQFYGYTF. The rearrangement joins TRBV20-1 to TRBJ1-2; tentatively, D is TRBD1 (6 bases). This CDR3 has 13 amino acids. V dropped 3 bases and J dropped 4 bases, with 12 bases sitting between them. Germline loops: CDR1 DFQATT, CDR2 SNEGSKA (reference sequence).

J is TRBJ1-5 and V is TRBV7-8; possible D gene TRBD1, 5 bases. The ends were cut back, 5 bases at V and 6 bases at J, with 14 bases in the middle. CDR1 is SGHVS, CDR2 FQNEAQ, per germline. This CDR3 region has 14 residues. The CDR3 spells CASSLDRAAQPQHF. The CDR3, as DNA: TGTGCCAGCAGCCTAGACAGAGCGGCTCAGCCCCAGCATTTT.

The sample holds many counts of this clonotype. CDR3 region: CASSQDSTLAGREQYF. CDR3 sequence (DNA): TGTGCCAGCAGCCAAGATTCGACCCTAGCGGGGCGCGAGCAGTACTTC. V gene TRBV4-2 combines with J gene TRBJ2-7; 9 nucleotides line up with TRBD2. CDR3 size: 16 residues. The V gene end was trimmed by 0 bases and the J gene end by 6 bases; junction bases not matched to a gene: 9. Germline V gene sequence: CDR1 LGHNA, CDR2 YNFKEQ.

The chain employs TRBV6-2 or TRBV6-3 and TRBJ2-1; the D is unclear. The CDR3 sequence is 13 residues long. CDR1 is MNHEY and CDR2 is SVGEGT in the germline V gene. Trimming left V 7 bases short and J 10 bases short, with 17 bases between. The CDR3 DNA reads TGTGCCAGCAACGATATGTCGGGTGGGGAGCAGTTCTTC. It specifies CASNDMSGGEQFF.

The J gene is TRBJ2-3, the V gene TRBV5-1, with 7 bases identical to TRBD1. Germline V CDR1 and CDR2: SGHRS, YFSETQ. The CDR3 sequence is 14 residues long. J lost 4 bases, V lost 4 bases, and 6 bases had no gene match. CDR3 residues: CASSPRQGPDTQYF. The CDR3 region has the DNA TGCGCCAGCAGCCCGAGACAGGGACCAGATACGCAGTATTTT.